A selection of T cell receptor beta chains follows, all from one sample in a study of metastatic and nonmetastatic thyroid tumors. TCRdb reanalyzed the PCR reads via MiXCR. The data show approximately 44,000 clones, approximately 25% seen once. The specimen sequenced was tumor tissue. Source of these receptors: a female donor with papillary thyroid cancer or a benign thyroid nodule (not recorded which). Some clones in this sample may be carry-over from other donors' samples. Each CDR3 is given with its conserved first and last residue. Each record gives: CDR3 protein, J gene, V gene, D gene. The D gene is left open where the match is weak.

CDR3aa: CASSQEGIASGEFF; j_gene: TRBJ2-1; v_gene: TRBV4-1; d_gene: .
CDR3aa: CASSDGTVEYF; j_gene: TRBJ2-4; v_gene: TRBV9; d_gene: TRBD1
CDR3aa: CSARNRGQSATGELFF; j_gene: TRBJ2-2; v_gene: TRBV20-1; d_gene: .
CDR3aa: CASSTGDNSPLHF; j_gene: TRBJ1-6; v_gene: TRBV6-1; d_gene: TRBD1
CDR3aa: CASSGTGGNNQPQHF; j_gene: TRBJ1-5; v_gene: TRBV6-1; d_gene: TRBD1
CDR3aa: CATSDQTRGIRNEQFF; j_gene: TRBJ2-1; v_gene: TRBV24-1; d_gene: .
CDR3aa: CASRSGYEKLFF; j_gene: TRBJ1-4; v_gene: TRBV28; d_gene: .
CDR3aa: CASSLGPAYEQYF; j_gene: TRBJ2-7; v_gene: TRBV11-3; d_gene: .
CDR3aa: CASSYAGGKLFF; j_gene: TRBJ1-4; v_gene: TRBV6-9; d_gene: .
CDR3aa: CATTGQHLYEQYF; j_gene: TRBJ2-7; v_gene: TRBV28; d_gene: .
CDR3aa: CSATGVSGPYNEQFF; j_gene: TRBJ2-1; v_gene: TRBV20-1; d_gene: .
CDR3aa: CASSFLDRGMSEAFF; j_gene: TRBJ1-1; v_gene: TRBV28; d_gene: TRBD1
CDR3aa: CSATTGTGYTF; j_gene: TRBJ1-2; v_gene: TRBV20-1; d_gene: .
CDR3aa: CASSFSGTGVVTDTQYF; j_gene: TRBJ2-3; v_gene: TRBV28; d_gene: TRBD1
CDR3aa: CASSLINSGEQFF; j_gene: TRBJ2-1; v_gene: TRBV6-1; d_gene: .
CDR3aa: CAIRTSGRGGETQYF; j_gene: TRBJ2-5; v_gene: TRBV19; d_gene: TRBD2
CDR3aa: CASSRPRTSGRTYEQYF; j_gene: TRBJ2-7; v_gene: TRBV6-2/TRBV6-3; d_gene: TRBD2
CDR3aa: CASSYSELPRGSNYGYTF; j_gene: TRBJ1-2; v_gene: TRBV6-2/TRBV6-3; d_gene: .
CDR3aa: CASSGPTYRDPSYEQYF; j_gene: TRBJ2-7; v_gene: TRBV6-2/TRBV6-3; d_gene: .
CDR3aa: CASRREGGSQPQHF; j_gene: TRBJ1-5; v_gene: TRBV19; d_gene: TRBD1
CDR3aa: CASSPRDSRNQPQHF; j_gene: TRBJ1-5; v_gene: TRBV19; d_gene: TRBD1
CDR3aa: CASSQAQGARAFF; j_gene: TRBJ1-1; v_gene: TRBV4-1; d_gene: TRBD1
CDR3aa: CASSPTGQGLHGYTF; j_gene: TRBJ1-2; v_gene: TRBV18; d_gene: TRBD1
CDR3aa: CASSLVLAVLADTQYF; j_gene: TRBJ2-3; v_gene: TRBV6-1; d_gene: .
CDR3aa: CASSFPPRTGGNSPLHF; j_gene: TRBJ1-6; v_gene: TRBV28; d_gene: TRBD1
CDR3aa: CASRARSRSMYEQFF; j_gene: TRBJ2-1; v_gene: TRBV12-3/TRBV12-4; d_gene: .
CDR3aa: CASSLLGEGQPQHF; j_gene: TRBJ1-5; v_gene: TRBV7-2; d_gene: .
CDR3aa: CASSGDRGVYEQYF; j_gene: TRBJ2-7; v_gene: TRBV12-3/TRBV12-4; d_gene: TRBD1
CDR3aa: CATQHGQETQYF; j_gene: TRBJ2-5; v_gene: TRBV3-1; d_gene: .
CDR3aa: CATSYGVMQYF; j_gene: TRBJ2-7; v_gene: TRBV24-1; d_gene: .
CDR3aa: CASSRGVNPKQYF; j_gene: TRBJ2-5; v_gene: TRBV7-2; d_gene: .